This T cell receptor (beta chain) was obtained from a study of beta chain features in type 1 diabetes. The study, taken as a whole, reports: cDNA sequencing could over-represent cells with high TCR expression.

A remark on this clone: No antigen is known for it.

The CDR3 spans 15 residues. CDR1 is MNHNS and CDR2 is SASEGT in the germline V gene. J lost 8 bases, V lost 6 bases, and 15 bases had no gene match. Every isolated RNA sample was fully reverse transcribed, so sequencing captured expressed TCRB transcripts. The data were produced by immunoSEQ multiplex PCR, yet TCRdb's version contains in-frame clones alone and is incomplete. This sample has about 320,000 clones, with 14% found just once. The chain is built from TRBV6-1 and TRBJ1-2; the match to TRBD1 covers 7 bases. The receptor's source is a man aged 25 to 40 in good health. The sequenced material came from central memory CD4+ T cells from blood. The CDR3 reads CASSQATQGGAGYTF. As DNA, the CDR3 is TGTGCCAGCAGCCAGGCGACCCAAGGGGGCGCCGGCTACACCTTC.